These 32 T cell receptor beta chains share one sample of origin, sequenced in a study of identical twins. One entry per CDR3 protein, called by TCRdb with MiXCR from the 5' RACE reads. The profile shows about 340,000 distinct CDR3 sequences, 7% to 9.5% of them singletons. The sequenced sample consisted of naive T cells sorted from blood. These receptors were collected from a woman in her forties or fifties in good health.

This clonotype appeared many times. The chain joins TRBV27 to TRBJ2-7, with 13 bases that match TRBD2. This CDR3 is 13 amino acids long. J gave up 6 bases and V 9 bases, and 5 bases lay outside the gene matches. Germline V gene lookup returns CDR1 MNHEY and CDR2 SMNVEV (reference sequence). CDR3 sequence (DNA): TGTGCCAGACTAGCGGGAGGGCCTGGCGAGCAGTACGTC. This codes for CARLAGGPGEQYV.

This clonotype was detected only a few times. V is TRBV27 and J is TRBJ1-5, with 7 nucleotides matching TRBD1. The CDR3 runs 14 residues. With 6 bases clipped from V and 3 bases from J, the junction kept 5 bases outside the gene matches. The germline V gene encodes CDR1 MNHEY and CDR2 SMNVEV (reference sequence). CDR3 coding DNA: TGTGCCAGCAGGCGACAGGGTAACAATCAGCCCCAGCATTTT. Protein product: CASRRQGNNQPQHF.

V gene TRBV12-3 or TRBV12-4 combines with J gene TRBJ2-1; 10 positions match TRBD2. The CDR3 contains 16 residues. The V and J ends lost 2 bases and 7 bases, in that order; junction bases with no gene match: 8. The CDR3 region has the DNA TGTGCCAGCAGTTTACAGCCTAGCGGGAGTATTAATGAGCAGTTCTTC. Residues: CASSLQPSGSINEQFF.

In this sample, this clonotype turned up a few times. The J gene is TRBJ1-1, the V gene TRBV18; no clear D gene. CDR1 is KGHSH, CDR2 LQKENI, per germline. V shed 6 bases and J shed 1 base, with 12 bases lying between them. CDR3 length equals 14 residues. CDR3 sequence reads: CASSLLQENTEAFF. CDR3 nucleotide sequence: TGTGCCAGCTCCCTCCTCCAGGAGAACACTGAAGCTTTCTTT.

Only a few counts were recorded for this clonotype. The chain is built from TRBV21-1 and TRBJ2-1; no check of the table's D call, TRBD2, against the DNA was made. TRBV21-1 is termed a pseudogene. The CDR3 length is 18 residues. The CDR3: CASSKGALAGRSYNEQFF. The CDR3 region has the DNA TGTGCCAGCAGCAAAGGGGCCCTAGCGGGACGATCCTACAATGAGCAGTTCTTC.

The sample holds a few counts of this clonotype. The CDR3 loop is CAISARDRGPFNYGYTF. CDR3 in DNA: TGTGCCATCAGTGCCCGGGACAGGGGCCCCTTTAACTATGGCTACACCTTC. The chain combines TRBV10-3 with TRBJ1-2; 10 nucleotides align to TRBD1. Germline trimming cut 4 bases from V and 1 base from J; bases unmatched to any gene: 9. There are 17 residues in the CDR3. Germline CDR1 ENHRY, CDR2 SYGVKD.

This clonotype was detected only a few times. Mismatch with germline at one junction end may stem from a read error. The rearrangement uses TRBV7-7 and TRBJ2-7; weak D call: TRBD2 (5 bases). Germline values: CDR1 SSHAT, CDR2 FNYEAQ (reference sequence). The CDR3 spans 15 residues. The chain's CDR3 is CASSLARDKEYEQYF. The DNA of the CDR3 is TGTGCTAGCAGCTTAGCGCGAGACAAGGAGTACGAGCAGTACTTC.

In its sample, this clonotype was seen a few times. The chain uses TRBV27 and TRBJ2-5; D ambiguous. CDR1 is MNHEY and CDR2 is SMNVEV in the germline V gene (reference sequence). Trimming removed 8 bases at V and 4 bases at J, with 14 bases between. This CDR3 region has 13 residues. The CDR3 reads CASSPWNAETQYF. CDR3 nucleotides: TGTGCCAGCTCGCCCTGGAACGCAGAGACCCAGTACTTC.

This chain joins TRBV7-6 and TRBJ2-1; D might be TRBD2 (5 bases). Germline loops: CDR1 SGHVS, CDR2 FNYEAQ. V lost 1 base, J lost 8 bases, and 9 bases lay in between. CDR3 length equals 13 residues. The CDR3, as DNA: TGTGCCAGCAGCTTAGTTCCAGCGGATGAGCAGTTCTTC. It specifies CASSLVPADEQFF.

The CDR3 reads CASRKLAGDTDTQYF. CDR3 sequence (DNA): TGTGCCAGCAGAAAATTAGCGGGAGACACAGATACGCAGTATTTT. The chain links TRBV2 to TRBJ2-3; 9 bases fit TRBD2. This CDR3 spans 15 amino acids. In germline, CDR1 is SNHLY, CDR2 FYNNEI. V shed 6 bases and J 2 bases; nucleotides not matched to a gene: 6.

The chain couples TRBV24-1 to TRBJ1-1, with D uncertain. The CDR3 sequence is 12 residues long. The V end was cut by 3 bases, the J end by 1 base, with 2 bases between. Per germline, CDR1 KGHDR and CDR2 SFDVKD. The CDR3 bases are TGTGCCACCAGTGATAGGAACACTGAAGCTTTCTTT. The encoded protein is CATSDRNTEAFF.

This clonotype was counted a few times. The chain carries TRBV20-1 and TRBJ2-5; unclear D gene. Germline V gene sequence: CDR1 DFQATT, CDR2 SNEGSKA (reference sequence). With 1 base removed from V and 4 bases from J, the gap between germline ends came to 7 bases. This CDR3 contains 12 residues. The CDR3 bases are TGCAGTGCTAGAGCCTGGGGAGAGACCCAGTACTTC. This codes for CSARAWGETQYF.

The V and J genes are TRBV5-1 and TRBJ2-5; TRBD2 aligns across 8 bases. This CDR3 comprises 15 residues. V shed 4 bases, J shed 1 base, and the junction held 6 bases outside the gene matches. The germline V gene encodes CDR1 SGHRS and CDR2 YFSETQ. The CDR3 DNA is TGCGCCAGCAGCGGAGATGGGACTAGCCAAGAGACCCAGTACTTC. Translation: CASSGDGTSQETQYF.

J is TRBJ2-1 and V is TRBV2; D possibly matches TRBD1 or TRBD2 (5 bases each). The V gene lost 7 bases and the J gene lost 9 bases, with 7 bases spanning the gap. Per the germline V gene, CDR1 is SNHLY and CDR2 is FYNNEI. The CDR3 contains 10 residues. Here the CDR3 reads CASTGGEQFF. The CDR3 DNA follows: TGTGCCAGCACTGGGGGTGAGCAGTTCTTC.

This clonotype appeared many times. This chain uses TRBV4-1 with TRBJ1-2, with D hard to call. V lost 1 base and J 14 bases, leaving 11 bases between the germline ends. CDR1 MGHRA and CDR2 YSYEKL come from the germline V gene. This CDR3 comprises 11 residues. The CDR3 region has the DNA TGCGCCAGCAGCCAAGCCCTCGCACAGACCTTC. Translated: CASSQALAQTF.

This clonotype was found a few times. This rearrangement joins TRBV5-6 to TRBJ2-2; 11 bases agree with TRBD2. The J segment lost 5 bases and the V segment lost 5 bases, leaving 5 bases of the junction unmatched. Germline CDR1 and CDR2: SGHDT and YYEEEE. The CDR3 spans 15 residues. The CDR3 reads CASSPGTSGTGELFF. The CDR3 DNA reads TGTGCCAGCAGTCCCGGGACTAGCGGTACCGGGGAGCTGTTTTTT.

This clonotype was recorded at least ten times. The CDR3 sequence is CASSLVGDGYTF. The CDR3 DNA reads TGCGCCAGCAGCTTGGTGGGGGATGGCTACACCTTC. This chain joins TRBV5-1 and TRBJ1-2, with D possibly being TRBD1 (5 bases). This CDR3 region has 12 residues. Trimming removed 0 bases at V and 6 bases at J, with 6 bases between. Germline CDR1 reads SGHRS; CDR2 reads YFSETQ.

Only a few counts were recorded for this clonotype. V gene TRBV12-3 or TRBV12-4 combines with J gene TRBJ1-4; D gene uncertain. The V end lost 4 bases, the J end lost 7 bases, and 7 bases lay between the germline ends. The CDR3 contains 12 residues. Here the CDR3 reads CASSSDGEKLFF. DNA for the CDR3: TGTGCCAGCAGTTCGGACGGTGAAAAACTGTTTTTT.

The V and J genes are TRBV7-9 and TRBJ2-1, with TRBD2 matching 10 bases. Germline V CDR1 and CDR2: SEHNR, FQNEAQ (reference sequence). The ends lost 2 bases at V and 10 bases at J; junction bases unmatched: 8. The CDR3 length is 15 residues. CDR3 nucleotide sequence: TGTGCCAGCAGCTTAAAGGCTAGCGGGAGTTTGGAGCAGTTCTTC. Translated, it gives CASSLKASGSLEQFF.

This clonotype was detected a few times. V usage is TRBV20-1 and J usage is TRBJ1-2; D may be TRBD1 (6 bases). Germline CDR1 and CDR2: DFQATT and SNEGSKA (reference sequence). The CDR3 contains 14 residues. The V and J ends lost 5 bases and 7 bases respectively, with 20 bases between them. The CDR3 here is CSALEEGGGGGYTF. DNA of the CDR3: TGCAGTGCTCTAGAGGAGGGAGGGGGAGGTGGCTACACCTTC.

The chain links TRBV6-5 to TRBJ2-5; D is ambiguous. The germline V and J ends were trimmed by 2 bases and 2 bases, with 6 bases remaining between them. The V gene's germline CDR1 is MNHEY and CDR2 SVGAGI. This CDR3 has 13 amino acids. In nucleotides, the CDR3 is TGTGCCAGCAGTTACGGGCATCAAGAGACCCAGTACTTC. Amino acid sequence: CASSYGHQETQYF.

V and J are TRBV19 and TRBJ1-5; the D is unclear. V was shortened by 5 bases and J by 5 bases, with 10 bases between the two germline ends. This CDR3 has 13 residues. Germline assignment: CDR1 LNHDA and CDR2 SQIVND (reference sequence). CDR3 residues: CASSPGIYQPQHF. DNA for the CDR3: TGTGCCAGTAGTCCGGGAATATATCAGCCCCAGCATTTT.

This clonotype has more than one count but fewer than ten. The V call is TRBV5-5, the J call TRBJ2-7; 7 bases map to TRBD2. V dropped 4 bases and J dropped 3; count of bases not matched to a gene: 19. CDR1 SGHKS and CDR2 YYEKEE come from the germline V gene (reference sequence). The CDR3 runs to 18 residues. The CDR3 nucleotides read TGTGCCAGCAGCCGATACATTAACATGGGAGGGACCCACTACGAGCAGTACGTC. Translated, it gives CASSRYINMGGTHYEQYV.

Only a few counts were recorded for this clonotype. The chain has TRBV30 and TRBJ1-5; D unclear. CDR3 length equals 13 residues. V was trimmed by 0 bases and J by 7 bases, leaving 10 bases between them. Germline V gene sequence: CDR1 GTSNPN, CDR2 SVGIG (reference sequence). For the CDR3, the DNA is TGTGCCTGGAGTGTACTGCCGGAACAGCCCCAGCATTTT. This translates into CAWSVLPEQPQHF.

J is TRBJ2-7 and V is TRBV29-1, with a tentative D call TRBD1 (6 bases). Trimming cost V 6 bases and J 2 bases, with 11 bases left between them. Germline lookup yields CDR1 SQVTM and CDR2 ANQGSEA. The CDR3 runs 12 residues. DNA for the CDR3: TGCAGCGTGGGGGACATGACCTACGAGCAGTACTTC. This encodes CSVGDMTYEQYF.

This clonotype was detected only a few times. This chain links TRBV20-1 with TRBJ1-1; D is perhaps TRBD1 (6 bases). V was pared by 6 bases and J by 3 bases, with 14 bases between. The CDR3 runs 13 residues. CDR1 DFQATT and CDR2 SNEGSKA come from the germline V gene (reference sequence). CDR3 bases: TGCAGTGCCCTACACCACAGGGACACTGAAGCTTTCTTT. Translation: CSALHHRDTEAFF.

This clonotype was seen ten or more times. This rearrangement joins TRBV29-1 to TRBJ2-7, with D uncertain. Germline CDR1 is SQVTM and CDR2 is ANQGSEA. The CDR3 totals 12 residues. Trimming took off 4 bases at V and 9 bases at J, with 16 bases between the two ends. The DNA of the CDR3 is TGCAGCGTTGTTCAGCAAGGATTAAGGCAGTACTTC. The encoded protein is CSVVQQGLRQYF.

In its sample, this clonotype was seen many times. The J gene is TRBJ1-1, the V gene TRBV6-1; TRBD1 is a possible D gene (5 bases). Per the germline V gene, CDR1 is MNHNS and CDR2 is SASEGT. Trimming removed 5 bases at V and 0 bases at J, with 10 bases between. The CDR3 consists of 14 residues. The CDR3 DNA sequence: TGTGCCAGCAGTCGGGACTTCATGAACACTGAAGCTTTCTTT. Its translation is CASSRDFMNTEAFF.

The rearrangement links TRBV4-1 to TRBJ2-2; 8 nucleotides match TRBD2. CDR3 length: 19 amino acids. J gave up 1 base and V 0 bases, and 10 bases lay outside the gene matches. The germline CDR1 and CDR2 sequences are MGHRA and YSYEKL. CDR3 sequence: CASSQDQGLVEGNTGELFF. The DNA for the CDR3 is TGCGCCAGCAGCCAAGATCAGGGACTAGTCGAGGGGAACACCGGGGAGCTGTTTTTT.

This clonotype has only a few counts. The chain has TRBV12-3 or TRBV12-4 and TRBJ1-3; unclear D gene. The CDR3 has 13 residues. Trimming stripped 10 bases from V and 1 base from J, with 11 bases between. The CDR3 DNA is TGTGCCACCCGGAGTTCGTCTGGAAACACCATATATTTT. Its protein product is CATRSSSGNTIYF.

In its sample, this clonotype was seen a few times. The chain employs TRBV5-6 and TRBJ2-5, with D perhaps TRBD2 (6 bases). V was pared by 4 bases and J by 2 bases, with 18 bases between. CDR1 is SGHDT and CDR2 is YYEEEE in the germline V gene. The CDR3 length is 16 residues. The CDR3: CASSAFFSGPQETQYF. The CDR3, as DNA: TGTGCCAGCAGCGCGTTTTTTAGCGGCCCTCAAGAGACCCAGTACTTC.

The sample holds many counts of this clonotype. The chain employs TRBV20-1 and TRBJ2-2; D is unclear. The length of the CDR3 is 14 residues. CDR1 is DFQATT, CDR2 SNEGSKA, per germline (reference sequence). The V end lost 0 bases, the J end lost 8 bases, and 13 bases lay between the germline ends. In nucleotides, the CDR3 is TGCAGTGCTAGAGATCTTTCTAGGGCTGGGGAGCTGTTTTTT. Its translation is CSARDLSRAGELFF.